The 5 T cell receptor beta chains below were found in one sample sequenced in a study of T cell clonotyping in hematopoietic cell transplantation. Sequencing used immunoSEQ multiplex PCR; TCRdb keeps in-frame clones, though not all of them. This table has about 6,200 clones, approximately 80% appearing once. Sequencing was performed on PBMCs, taken 100 days after allogeneic stem cell transplant. These receptors were obtained from a female patient aged 25-39 years who had an allogeneic stem cell transplant, so the T cells may come from the graft donor. Some clones in this sample may be carry-over from other donors' samples.

By share, this clone counts as medium-sized. This CDR3 is CASSLGGLANYGYTF. The CDR3 coding sequence is TGTGCCAGCAGCTTAGGGGGGCTAGCTAACTATGGCTACACCTTC. The chain employs TRBV7-8 and TRBJ1-2; D perhaps matches TRBD1 (6 bases). Per the germline V gene, CDR1 is SGHVS and CDR2 is FQNEAQ. CDR3 size: 15 residues. With 1 base removed from V and 0 bases from J, the gap between germline ends came to 9 bases.

For the CDR3, the DNA is TGTGCCAGCAGGAGACAGGGGGCTGTCAACTATGGCTACACCTTC. Its translation is CASRRQGAVNYGYTF. This rearrangement joins TRBV7-2 to TRBJ1-2; 10 bases map to TRBD1. V dropped 6 bases and J dropped 2; count of bases not matched to a gene: 6. The CDR3 length is 15 residues. Germline assignment: CDR1 SGHTA and CDR2 FQGNSA.

The rearrangement uses TRBV6-6 and TRBJ1-6, with unresolved D. The CDR3 is made up of 15 amino acids. Per the germline V gene, CDR1 is MNHNY and CDR2 is SVGAGI (reference sequence). The V gene lost 4 bases and the J gene lost 8 bases, with 15 bases spanning the gap. The DNA of the CDR3 is TGTGCCAGCAGTTTGTCTTTGGGCGGCCATTCACCCCTCCACTTT. Amino acids: CASSLSLGGHSPLHF.

The V gene is TRBV2, the J gene TRBJ2-7; D is unclear. V was shortened by 7 bases and J by 3 bases, with 16 bases between the two germline ends. This CDR3 region has 14 residues. Germline-derived CDR1 and CDR2 are SNHLY and FYNNEI. CDR3 DNA: TGTGCCAGCACCCGCCTTCAGCTGAACTACGAGCAGTACTTC. It codes for CASTRLQLNYEQYF.

The gene calls are TRBV6-5 and TRBJ1-5; 9 bases agree with TRBD1. The germline V gene encodes CDR1 MNHEY and CDR2 SVGAGI. This CDR3 comprises 13 residues. The junction had 4 bases not matched to a gene; V was cut back by 6 bases and J by 7 bases. CDR3 region: CASRGTGRQPQHF. In DNA form, the CDR3 reads TGTGCCAGCAGGGGGACAGGGCGACAGCCCCAGCATTTT.